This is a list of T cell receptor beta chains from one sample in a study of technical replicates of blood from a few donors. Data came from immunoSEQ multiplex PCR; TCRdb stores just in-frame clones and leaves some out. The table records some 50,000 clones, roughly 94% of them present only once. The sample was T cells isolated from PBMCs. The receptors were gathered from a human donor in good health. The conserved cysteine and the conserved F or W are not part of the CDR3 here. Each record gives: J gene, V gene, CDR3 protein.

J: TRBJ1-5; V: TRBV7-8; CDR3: ASSFPDQPQH
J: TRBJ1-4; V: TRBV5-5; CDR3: ASSSTKGGAWENEKLF
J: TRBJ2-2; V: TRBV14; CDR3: ASSLRLAGGGELF
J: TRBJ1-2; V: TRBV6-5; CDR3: ASSYGDSVYGYT
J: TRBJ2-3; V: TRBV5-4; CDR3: ASSGTGESGDTQY
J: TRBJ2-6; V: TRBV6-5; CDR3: ASSYQRGPNVLT
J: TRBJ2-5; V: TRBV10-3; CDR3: AISEDRGIIQETQY
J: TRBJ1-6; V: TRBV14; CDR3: ASAGYNSPLH
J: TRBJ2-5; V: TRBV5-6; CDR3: ASSQTLDRKETQY
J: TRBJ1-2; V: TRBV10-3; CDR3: AISAGGWGYT
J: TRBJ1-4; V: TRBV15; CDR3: ATNPGGFGKLF
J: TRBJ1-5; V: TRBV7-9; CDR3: ASGQVNQPQH
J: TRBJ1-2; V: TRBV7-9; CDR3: ASSLEGIDGYT
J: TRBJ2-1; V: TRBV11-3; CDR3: ASSTTSYSYNEQF
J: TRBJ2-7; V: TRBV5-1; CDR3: ASSLDSPPYEQY
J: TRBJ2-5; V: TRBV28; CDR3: ASSPGTLQETQY
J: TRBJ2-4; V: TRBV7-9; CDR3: ASSDKTSGVPGGDIQY
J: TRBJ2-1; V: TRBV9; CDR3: ASSVEWVAGDEQF
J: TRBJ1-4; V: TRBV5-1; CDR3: ASSLFAGGSNEKLF
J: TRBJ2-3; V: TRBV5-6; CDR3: ASSLTYTQY
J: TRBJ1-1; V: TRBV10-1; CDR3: ASSRDRIAEAF
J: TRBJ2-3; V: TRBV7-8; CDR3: ASSANRGTDTQY
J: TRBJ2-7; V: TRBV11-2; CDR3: ASSLVGLAGENEQY
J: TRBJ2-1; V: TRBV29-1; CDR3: SVDEGGSYNEQF
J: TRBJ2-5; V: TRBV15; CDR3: ATSPQVNQETQY
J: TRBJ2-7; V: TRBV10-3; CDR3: AISRDRQGEQY